These T cell receptor beta chains were read from a single sample in a study of OX40 agonist ivuxolimab in advanced cancers. The method was immunoSEQ multiplex PCR; TCRdb's version includes in-frame clones alone and lacks a portion of them. The table records under 25,000 clones, roughly 89% of them present only once. This material consisted of CD4+ or CD8+ T cells sorted from blood, taken in a trial of the OX40 agonist ivuxolimab. All receptors derive from an adult with an advanced solid tumor such as melanoma, head and neck, liver or kidney cancer. Both conserved end residues are part of each CDR3. D genes are given only for firm matches. Size values are once, few and many counts, or a class for expanded clones, and some rows have none.

clone_size: -
d_call: -
v_call: TRBV5-5
cdr3_aa: CASSLLATRDETQYF

clone_size: -
d_call: -
v_call: TRBV7-9
cdr3_aa: CASSSRGAGTDTQYF

clone_size: -
d_call: TRBD1
v_call: TRBV6-5
cdr3_aa: CASSYSKGAGDEKLFF

clone_size: -
d_call: TRBD1
v_call: TRBV6-5
cdr3_aa: CASSSGQGGGYTF

clone_size: -
d_call: -
v_call: TRBV9
cdr3_aa: CASSVSEGGFYEQYF

clone_size: -
d_call: TRBD1
v_call: TRBV27
cdr3_aa: CASSFTRTGGGETQYF

clone_size: -
d_call: -
v_call: TRBV11-3
cdr3_aa: CASSLDGVEAFF

clone_size: -
d_call: TRBD1
v_call: TRBV14
cdr3_aa: CASSQEPGGIGELFF

clone_size: -
d_call: -
v_call: TRBV7-9
cdr3_aa: CASSSGRVGDTQYF

clone_size: once
d_call: -
v_call: TRBV9
cdr3_aa: CASSVASPTGELFF

clone_size: once
d_call: TRBD1
v_call: TRBV4-3
cdr3_aa: CASSQAPGQGIAGANVLTF

clone_size: -
d_call: -
v_call: TRBV5-6
cdr3_aa: CASSFGDANEQFF

clone_size: -
d_call: TRBD2
v_call: TRBV27
cdr3_aa: CASCLAGSYEQYF

clone_size: -
d_call: -
v_call: TRBV11-2
cdr3_aa: CASSSLSGVQTYEQYF

clone_size: -
d_call: -
v_call: TRBV5-8
cdr3_aa: CASSLADGRYEQYF

clone_size: -
d_call: -
v_call: TRBV9
cdr3_aa: CASSVDGTPLSQYF

clone_size: -
d_call: -
v_call: TRBV27
cdr3_aa: CASSFFGRGLDNEQFF